A selection of T cell receptor beta chains follows, all from one sample in a study of cytomegalovirus exposure and HLA in healthy donors. Measured with immunoSEQ multiplex PCR; TCRdb has only the in-frame clones, and not every one. Altogether about 240,000 clones are present, approximately 83% being singletons, with the ten largest covering 1% to 1.5%. The sequenced sample consisted of PBMCs. The receptors originated from a woman in her twenties or thirties in good health and CMV-seropositive. Both conserved end residues are part of each CDR3. The D gene is left open where the match is weak. Size tells how often a clone was seen (once, few, many) or the class of an expanded clone, and some rows leave it out.

j_call v_call clone_size d_call cdr3_aa cdr3_nt
TRBJ1-1 TRBV28 . . CASSWFDRNTEAFF TGTGCCAGCAGTTGGTTTGACAGAAACACTGAAGCTTTCTTT
TRBJ2-7 TRBV5-1 . TRBD1 CASRPGQGDYYEQYF TGCGCCAGCCGACCAGGACAGGGCGACTACTACGAGCAGTACTTC
TRBJ2-7 TRBV27 . . CASAEKSSLSYEQYF TGTGCCAGCGCGGAGAAGAGTTCCCTCAGCTACGAGCAGTACTTC
TRBJ1-2 TRBV18 few TRBD1 CASSTTTGGSDGYTF TGTGCCAGCTCGACTACGACAGGGGGCAGTGATGGCTACACCTTC
TRBJ2-7 TRBV5-4 . . CASSSEGGEQYF TGTGCCAGCAGCTCGGAAGGGGGCGAGCAGTACTTC
TRBJ2-3 TRBV5-1 . TRBD1 CASSRGTGGDTQYF TGCGCCAGCAGCCGGGGGACAGGAGGAGATACGCAGTATTTT
TRBJ1-2 TRBV28 . . CASKGQGRYGYTF TGTGCCAGCAAGGGGCAGGGGCGATATGGCTACACCTTC
TRBJ2-4 TRBV5-1 . . CASSLISKNIQYF TGCGCCAGCAGCTTAATATCCAAAAACATTCAGTACTTC
TRBJ1-5 TRBV11-2 . . CASSLDRMQPQHF TGTGCCAGCAGCTTAGACAGGATGCAGCCCCAGCATTTT
TRBJ2-1 TRBV9 . . CASSEMGGAYNEQFF TGTGCCAGCAGCGAGATGGGCGGGGCCTACAATGAGCAGTTCTTC
TRBJ1-1 TRBV5-1 . . CASSLEGVTEAFF TGCGCCAGCAGCTTGGAAGGGGTCACTGAAGCTTTCTTT
TRBJ2-7 TRBV6-1 once TRBD2 CASSEWARGGEQYF TGTGCCAGCAGTGAATGGGCCCGCGGGGGCGAGCAGTACTTC
TRBJ2-1 TRBV27 . TRBD2 CASSPREVTSSYNEQFF TGTGCCAGCAGTCCCCGGGAGGTTACTAGCTCCTACAATGAGCAGTTCTTC
TRBJ2-1 TRBV19 once TRBD2 CASNPLAGNNEQFF TGTGCCAGTAACCCCCTAGCGGGAAACAATGAGCAGTTCTTC
TRBJ2-2 TRBV10-2 . TRBD1 CASRGTGYTGELFF TGCGCCAGCAGGGGGACAGGGTACACCGGGGAGCTGTTTTTT
TRBJ2-3 TRBV6-1 . TRBD1 CASSERQGVITDTQYF TGTGCCAGCAGTGAAAGGCAGGGGGTCATCACAGATACGCAGTATTTT
TRBJ2-6 TRBV30 . . CAWRAAGANVLTF TGTGCCTGGAGGGCGGCAGGGGCCAACGTCCTGACTTTC
TRBJ2-5 TRBV14 few . CASSQDFGRQAQETQYF TGTGCCAGCAGCCAAGATTTTGGTAGACAGGCCCAAGAGACCCAGTACTTC
TRBJ2-3 TRBV5-1 . . CASSLNPGLATQYF TGCGCCAGCAGCTTGAACCCCGGGTTAGCTACGCAGTATTTT
TRBJ1-5 TRBV7-2 . TRBD1 CASSGTGRVGQPQHF TGTGCCAGCAGCGGGACAGGGAGAGTGGGTCAGCCCCAGCATTTT